This T cell receptor beta chain was recovered during a study of somatic mutations in cytotoxic T cells in rheumatoid arthritis. Overall study: Selected populations of V beta antibody-stained T cells underwent flow sorting at nearly 100% purity; these encompassed V beta1+ cells subjected to TCRB sequencing.

Worth noting for this clone: The antigen is unknown.

Findings and caveats of the study: Antigens bound by the expanded CD8+ clones were not identified.

Healthy control subjects consisted of blood donors (median age roughly 60 years, range about 20-70; approximately 60% female). The germline CDR1 and CDR2 sequences are LGHNA and YSLEER. The V gene lost 0 bases and the J gene lost 5 bases, with 16 bases spanning the gap. The CDR3 extends over 17 amino acids. Using immunoSEQ multiplex PCR, the repertoire was profiled, and TCRdb retains in-frame clones only, with some absent. In the table there are 35,000 to 45,000 clones, approximately 80% of which are singletons. Sequencing was performed on CD8+ T cells sorted from blood. This clonotype originated in a man in his forties in good health. The chain is built from TRBV4-3 and TRBJ2-2; D unresolved. Written as DNA, the CDR3 is TGCGCCAGCAGCCAAGATAGAAAACTCTCCGGGACCGGGGAGCTGTTTTTT. This gives the protein CASSQDRKLSGTGELFF.